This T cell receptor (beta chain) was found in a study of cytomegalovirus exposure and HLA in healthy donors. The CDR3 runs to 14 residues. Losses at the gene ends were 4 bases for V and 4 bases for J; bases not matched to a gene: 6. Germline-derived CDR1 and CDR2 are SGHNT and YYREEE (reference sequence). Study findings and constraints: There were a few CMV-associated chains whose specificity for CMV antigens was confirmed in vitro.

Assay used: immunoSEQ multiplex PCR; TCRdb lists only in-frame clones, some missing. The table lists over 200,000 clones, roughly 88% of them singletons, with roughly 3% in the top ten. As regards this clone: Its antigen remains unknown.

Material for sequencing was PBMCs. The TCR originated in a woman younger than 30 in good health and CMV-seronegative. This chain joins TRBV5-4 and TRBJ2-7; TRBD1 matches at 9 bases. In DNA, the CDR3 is TGTGCCAGCAGCGCCGGGACAGGGATATACGAGCAGTACTTC. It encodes CASSAGTGIYEQYF.